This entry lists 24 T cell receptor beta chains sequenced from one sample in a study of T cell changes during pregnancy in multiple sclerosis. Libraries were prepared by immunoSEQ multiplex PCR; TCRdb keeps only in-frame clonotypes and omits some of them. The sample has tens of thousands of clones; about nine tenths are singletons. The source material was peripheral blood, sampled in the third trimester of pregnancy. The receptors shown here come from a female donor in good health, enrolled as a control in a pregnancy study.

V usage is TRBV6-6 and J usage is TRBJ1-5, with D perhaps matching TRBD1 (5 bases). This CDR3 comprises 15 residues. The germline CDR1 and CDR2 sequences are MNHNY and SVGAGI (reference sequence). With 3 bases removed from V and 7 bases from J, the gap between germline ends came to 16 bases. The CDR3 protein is CASSYSAGFGQPQHF. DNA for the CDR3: TGTGCCAGCAGTTATTCGGCAGGGTTCGGACAGCCCCAGCATTTT.

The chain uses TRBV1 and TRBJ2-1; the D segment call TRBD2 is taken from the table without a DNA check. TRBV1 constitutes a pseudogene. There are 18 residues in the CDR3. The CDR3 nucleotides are TGCACCAGCAGCCAAGAATCGGGTGACGGGCGGGGGGACGGTGAGCAGTTCTTC. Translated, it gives CTSSQESGDGRGDGEQFF.

The CDR3 region has the DNA TGTGCCAGCAGCTTTATAGCGGGTGGAGACGGGACCCAGTACTTC. Protein: CASSFIAGGDGTQYF. V and J are TRBV7-2 and TRBJ2-5; 7 positions match TRBD2. The V and J ends lost 3 bases and 7 bases, in that order; junction bases with no gene match: 11. The CDR3 length is 15 residues. CDR1 is SGHTA, CDR2 FQGNSA, per germline.

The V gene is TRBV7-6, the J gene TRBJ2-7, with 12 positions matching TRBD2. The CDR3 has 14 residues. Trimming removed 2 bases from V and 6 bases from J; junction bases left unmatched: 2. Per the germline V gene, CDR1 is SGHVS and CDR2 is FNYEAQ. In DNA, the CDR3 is TGTGCCAGCAGCTTACTAGCGGGAGGGTCCGAGCAGTACTTC. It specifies CASSLLAGGSEQYF. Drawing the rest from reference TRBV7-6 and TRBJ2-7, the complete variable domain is GAGVSQSPRYKVTKRGQDVALRCDPISGHVSLYWYRQALGQGPEFLTYFNYEAQQDKSGLPNDRFSAERPEGSISTLTIQRTEQRDSAMYRCASSLLAGGSEQYFGPGTRLTVT.

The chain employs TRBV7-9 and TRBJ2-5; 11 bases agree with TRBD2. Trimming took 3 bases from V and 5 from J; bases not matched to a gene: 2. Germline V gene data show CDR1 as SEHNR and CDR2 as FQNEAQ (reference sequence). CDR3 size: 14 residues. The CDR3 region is CASSLGLAEETQYF. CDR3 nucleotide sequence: TGTGCCAGCAGCTTGGGACTAGCGGAGGAGACCCAGTACTTC.

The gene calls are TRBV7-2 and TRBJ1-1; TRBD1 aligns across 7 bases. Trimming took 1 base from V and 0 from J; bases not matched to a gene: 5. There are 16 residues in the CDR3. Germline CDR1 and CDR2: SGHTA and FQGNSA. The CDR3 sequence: CASSLVSGGLNTEAFF. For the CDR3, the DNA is TGTGCCAGCAGCTTAGTGTCAGGGGGGTTGAACACTGAAGCTTTCTTT.

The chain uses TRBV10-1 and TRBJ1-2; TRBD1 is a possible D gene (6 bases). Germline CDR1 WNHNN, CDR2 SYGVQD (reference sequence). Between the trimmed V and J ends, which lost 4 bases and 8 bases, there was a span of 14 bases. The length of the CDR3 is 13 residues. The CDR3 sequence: CASSAEQGRGYTF. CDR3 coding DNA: TGCGCCAGCAGTGCAGAACAGGGACGAGGCTACACCTTC.

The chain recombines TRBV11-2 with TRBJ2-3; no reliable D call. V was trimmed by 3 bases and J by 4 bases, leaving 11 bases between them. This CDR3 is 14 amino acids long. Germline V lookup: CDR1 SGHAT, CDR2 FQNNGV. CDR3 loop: CASSLSSGSDTQYF. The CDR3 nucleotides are TGTGCCAGCAGCTTGAGTTCTGGTTCAGATACGCAGTATTTT.

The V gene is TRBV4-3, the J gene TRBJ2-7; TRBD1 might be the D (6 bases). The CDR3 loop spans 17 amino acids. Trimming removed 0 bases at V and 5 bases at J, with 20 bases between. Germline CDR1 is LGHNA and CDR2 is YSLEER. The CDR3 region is CASSQDITGQGTDEQYF. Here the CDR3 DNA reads TGCGCCAGCAGCCAAGATATAACCGGGCAGGGGACCGACGAGCAGTACTTC.

CDR3 region: CEGEKLFF. As DNA, the CDR3 is TGTGAGGGGGAAAAACTGTTTTTT. The V call is TRBV7-7, the J call TRBJ1-4; weak D call: TRBD1 (5 bases). The CDR3 runs 8 residues. Germline CDR1 is SSHAT and CDR2 is FNYEAQ (reference sequence).

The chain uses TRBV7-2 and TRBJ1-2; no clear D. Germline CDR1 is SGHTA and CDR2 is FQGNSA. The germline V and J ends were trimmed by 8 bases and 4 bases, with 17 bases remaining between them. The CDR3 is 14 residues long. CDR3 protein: CASAGLLPSYGYTF. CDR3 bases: TGTGCCAGCGCGGGCCTTCTCCCCAGCTATGGCTACACCTTC.

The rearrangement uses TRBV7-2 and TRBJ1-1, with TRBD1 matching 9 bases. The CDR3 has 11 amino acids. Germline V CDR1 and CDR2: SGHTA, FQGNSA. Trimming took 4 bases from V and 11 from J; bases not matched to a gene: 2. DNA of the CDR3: TGTGCCAGCAGCTACGACAGGGGGGCTTTCTTT. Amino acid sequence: CASSYDRGAFF.

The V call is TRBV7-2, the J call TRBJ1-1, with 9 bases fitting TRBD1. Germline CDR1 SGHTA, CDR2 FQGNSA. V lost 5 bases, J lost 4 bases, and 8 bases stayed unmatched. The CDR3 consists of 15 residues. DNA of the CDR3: TGTGCCAGCAGCCTCTTACAGGGGGCGGTCACTGAAGCTTTCTTT. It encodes CASSLLQGAVTEAFF.

CDR3 coding DNA: TGTGCCAGCAGCCCGGGACAGAGAATTGAAGCTTTCTTT. Its translation: CASSPGQRIEAFF. The chain uses TRBV6-5 and TRBJ1-1, with TRBD1 matching over 7 bases. The CDR3 runs to 13 residues. Germline CDR1 is MNHEY and CDR2 is SVGAGI. Germline trimming cut 6 bases from V and 7 bases from J; bases unmatched to any gene: 8.

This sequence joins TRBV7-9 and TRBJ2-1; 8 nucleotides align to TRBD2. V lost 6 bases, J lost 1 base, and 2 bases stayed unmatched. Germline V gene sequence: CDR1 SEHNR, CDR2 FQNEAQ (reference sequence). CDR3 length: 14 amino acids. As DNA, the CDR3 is TGTGCCAGCAGGGAGCGGGGGTCCTACAATGAGCAGTTCTTC. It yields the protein CASRERGSYNEQFF.

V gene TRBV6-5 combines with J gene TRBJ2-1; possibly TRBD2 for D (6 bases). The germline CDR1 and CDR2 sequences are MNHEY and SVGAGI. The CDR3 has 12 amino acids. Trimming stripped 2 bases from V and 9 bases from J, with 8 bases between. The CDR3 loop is CASSYVGGEQFF. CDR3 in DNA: TGTGCCAGCAGTTACGTGGGGGGTGAGCAGTTCTTC.

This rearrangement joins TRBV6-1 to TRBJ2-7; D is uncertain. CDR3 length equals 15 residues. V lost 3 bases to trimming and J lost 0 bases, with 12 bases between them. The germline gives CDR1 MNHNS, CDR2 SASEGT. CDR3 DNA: TGTGCCAGCAGTGAGAACGGGTGGAGCTCCTACGAGCAGTACTTC. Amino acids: CASSENGWSSYEQYF.

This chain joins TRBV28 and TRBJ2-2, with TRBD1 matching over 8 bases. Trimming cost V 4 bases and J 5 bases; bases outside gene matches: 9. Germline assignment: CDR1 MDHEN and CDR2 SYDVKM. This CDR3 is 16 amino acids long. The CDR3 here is CASSSYGQGRTGELFF. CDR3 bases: TGTGCCAGCAGTTCCTATGGACAGGGACGGACCGGGGAGCTGTTTTTT.

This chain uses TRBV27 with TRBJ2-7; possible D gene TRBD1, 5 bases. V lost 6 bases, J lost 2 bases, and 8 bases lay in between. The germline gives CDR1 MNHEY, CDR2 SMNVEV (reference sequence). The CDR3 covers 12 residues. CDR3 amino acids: CASSDSTYEQYF. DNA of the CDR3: TGTGCCAGCAGCGACAGTACCTACGAGCAGTACTTC.

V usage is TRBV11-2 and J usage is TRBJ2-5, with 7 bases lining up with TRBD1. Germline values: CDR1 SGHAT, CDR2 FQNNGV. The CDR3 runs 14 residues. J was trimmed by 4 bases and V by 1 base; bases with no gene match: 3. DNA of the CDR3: TGTGCCAGCAGCTTAGGACAGGGATTAGAGACCCAGTACTTC. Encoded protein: CASSLGQGLETQYF.

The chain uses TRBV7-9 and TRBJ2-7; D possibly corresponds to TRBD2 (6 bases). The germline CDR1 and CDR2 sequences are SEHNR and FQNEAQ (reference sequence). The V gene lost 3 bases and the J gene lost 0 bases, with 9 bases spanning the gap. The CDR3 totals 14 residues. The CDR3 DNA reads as TGTGCCAGCAGCTTCGGCGGGGCCTCCTACGAGCAGTACTTC. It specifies CASSFGGASYEQYF.

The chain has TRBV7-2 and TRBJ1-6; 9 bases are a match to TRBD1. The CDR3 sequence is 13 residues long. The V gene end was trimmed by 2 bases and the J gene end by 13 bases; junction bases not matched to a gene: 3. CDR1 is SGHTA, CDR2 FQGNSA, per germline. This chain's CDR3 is CASSLTQGAPLHF. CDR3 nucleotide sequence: TGTGCCAGCAGCTTAACACAGGGGGCTCCCCTCCACTTT.

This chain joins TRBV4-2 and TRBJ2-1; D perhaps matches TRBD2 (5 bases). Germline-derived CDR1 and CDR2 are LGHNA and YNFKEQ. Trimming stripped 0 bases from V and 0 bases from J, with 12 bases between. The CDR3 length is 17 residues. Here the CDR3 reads CASSQDRGLGSYNEQFF. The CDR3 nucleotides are TGTGCCAGCAGCCAAGATAGAGGGTTGGGCTCCTACAATGAGCAGTTCTTC.

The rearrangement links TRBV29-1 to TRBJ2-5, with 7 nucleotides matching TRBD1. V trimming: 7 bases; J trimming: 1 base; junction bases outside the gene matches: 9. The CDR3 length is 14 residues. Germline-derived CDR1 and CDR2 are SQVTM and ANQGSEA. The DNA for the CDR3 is TGCAGCGCCGACAGGGCCCTCTCCCAAGAGACCCAGTACTTC. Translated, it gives CSADRALSQETQYF.